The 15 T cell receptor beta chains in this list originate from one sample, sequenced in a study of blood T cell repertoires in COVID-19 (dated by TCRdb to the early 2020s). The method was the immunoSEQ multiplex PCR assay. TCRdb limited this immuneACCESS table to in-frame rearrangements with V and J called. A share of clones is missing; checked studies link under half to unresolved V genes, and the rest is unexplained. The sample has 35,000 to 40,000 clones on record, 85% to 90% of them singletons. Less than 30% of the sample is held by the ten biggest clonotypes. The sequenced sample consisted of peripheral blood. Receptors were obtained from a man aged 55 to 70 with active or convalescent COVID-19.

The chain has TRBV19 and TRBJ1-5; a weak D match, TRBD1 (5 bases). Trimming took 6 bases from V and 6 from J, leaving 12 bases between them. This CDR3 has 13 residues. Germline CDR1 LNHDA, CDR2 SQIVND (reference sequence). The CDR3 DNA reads TGTGCCAGTAGCCCCAGGGCGGTTCAGCCCCAGCATTTT. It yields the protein CASSPRAVQPQHF.

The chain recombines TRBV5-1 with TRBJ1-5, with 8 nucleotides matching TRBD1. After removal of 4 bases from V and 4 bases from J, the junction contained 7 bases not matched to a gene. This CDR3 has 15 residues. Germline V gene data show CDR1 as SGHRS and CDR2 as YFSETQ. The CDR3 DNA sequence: TGCGCCAGCAGCCCGGAAACAGGGGGAAATCAGCCCCAGCATTTT. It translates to CASSPETGGNQPQHF.

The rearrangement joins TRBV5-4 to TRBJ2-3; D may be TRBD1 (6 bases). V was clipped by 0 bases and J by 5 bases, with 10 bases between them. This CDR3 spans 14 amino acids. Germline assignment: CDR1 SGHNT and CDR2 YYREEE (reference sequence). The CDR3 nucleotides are TGTGCCAGCAGCTTGGGGACAGCTGGAGATACGCAGTATTTT. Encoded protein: CASSLGTAGDTQYF.

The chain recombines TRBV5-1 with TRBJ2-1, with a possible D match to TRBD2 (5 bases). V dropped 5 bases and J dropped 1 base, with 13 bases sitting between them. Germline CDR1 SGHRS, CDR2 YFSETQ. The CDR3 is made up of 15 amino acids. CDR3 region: CASSAGVQSYNEQFF. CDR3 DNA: TGCGCCAGCAGTGCCGGGGTCCAGTCCTACAATGAGCAGTTCTTC.

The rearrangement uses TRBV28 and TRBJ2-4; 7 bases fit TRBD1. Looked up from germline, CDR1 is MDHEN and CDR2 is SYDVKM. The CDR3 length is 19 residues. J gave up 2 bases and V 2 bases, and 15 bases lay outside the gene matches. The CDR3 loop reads CASSLGVLRQGVTKNIQYF. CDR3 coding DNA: TGTGCCAGCAGTTTAGGGGTTCTTCGACAGGGAGTTACCAAAAACATTCAGTACTTC.

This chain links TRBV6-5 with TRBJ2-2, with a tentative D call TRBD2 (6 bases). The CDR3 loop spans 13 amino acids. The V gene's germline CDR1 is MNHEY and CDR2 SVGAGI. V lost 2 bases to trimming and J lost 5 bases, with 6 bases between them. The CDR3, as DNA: TGTGCCAGCAGTTACGGGGGGACCGGGGAGCTGTTTTTT. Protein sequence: CASSYGGTGELFF.

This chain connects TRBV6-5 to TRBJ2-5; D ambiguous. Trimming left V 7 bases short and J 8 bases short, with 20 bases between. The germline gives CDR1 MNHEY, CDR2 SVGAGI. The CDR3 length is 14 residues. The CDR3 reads CASTSDNGVSTQYF. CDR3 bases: TGTGCCAGCACCTCCGACAATGGTGTTTCAACCCAGTACTTC.

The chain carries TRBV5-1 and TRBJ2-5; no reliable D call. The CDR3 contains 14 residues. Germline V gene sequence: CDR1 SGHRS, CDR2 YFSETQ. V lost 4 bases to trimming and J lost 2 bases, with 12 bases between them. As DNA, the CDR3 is TGCGCCAGCAGCGGCCCGCAGTGGCAAGAGACCCAGTACTTC. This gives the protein CASSGPQWQETQYF.

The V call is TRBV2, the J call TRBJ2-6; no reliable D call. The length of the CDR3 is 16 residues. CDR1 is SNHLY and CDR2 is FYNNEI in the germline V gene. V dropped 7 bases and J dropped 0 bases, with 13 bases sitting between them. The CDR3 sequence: CASTKVVSSGANVLTF. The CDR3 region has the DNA TGTGCCAGCACCAAAGTAGTAAGCTCTGGGGCCAACGTCCTGACTTTC. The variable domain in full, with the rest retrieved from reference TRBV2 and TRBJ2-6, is EPEVTQTPSHQVTQMGQEVILRCVPISNHLYFYWYRQILGQKVEFLVSFYNNEISEKSEIFDDQFSVERPDGSNFTLKIRSTKLEDSAMYFCASTKVVSSGANVLTFGAGSRLTVL.

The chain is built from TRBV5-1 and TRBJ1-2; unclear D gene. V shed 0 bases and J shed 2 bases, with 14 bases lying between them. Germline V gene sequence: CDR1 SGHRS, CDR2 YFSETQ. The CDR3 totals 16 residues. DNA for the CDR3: TGCGCCAGCAGCTTGGCCCTAGTCGGGAAGAACTATGGCTACACCTTC. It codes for CASSLALVGKNYGYTF. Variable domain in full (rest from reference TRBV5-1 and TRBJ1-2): KAGVTQTPRYLIKTRGQQVTLSCSPISGHRSVSWYQQTPGQGLQFLFEYFSETQRNKGNFPGRFSGRQFSNSRSEMNVSTLELGDSALYLCASSLALVGKNYGYTFGSGTRLTVV.

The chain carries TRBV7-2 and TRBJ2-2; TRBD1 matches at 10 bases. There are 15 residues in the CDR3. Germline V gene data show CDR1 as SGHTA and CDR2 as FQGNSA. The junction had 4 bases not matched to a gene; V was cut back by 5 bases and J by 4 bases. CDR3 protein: CASSRDRGRTGELFF. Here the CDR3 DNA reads TGTGCCAGCAGCCGTGACAGGGGGCGCACCGGGGAGCTGTTTTTT.

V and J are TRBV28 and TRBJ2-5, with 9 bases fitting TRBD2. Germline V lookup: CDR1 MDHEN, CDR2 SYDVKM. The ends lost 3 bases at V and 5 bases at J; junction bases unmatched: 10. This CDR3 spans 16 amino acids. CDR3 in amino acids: CASSFPRGGVGETQYF. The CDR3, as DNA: TGTGCCAGCAGTTTCCCCCGCGGGGGGGTTGGGGAGACCCAGTACTTC.

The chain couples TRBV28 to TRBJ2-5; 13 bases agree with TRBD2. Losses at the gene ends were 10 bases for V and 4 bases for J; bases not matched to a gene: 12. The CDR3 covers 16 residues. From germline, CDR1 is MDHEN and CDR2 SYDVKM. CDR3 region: CATSPGLAGDRETQYF. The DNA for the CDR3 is TGTGCCACATCCCCCGGACTAGCGGGAGACAGAGAGACCCAGTACTTC.

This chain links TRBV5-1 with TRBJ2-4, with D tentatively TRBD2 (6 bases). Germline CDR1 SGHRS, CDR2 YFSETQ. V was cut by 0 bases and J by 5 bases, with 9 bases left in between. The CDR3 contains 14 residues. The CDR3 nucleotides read TGCGCCAGCAGCTTGGAAGCGGGCCAAAACATTCAGTACTTC. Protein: CASSLEAGQNIQYF.

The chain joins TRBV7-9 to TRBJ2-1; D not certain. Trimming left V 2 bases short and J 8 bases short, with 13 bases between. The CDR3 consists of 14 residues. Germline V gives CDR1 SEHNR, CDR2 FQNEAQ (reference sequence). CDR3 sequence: CASSLIPGTDEQFF. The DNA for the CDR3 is TGTGCCAGCAGCTTAATTCCGGGTACGGATGAGCAGTTCTTC.